This record looks at one T cell receptor (beta chain) sequence and its context. Clones were read by immunoSEQ multiplex PCR, and TCRdb kept only the in-frame ones, dropping some. The sample lists more than 200,000 clones, around 89% occurring once. The data stem from a study of blood T cell repertoires in COVID-19. Study-wide context: Sample material is recorded as cDNA or gDNA derived from T cells, B-cell-depleted T cells, or PBMCs.

Participants spanned ages about 18 to 100 years and resided in 24 US areas. Germline lookup yields CDR1 MNHEY and CDR2 SVGAGI. This CDR3 spans 15 amino acids. V gave up 3 bases and J gave up 4 bases, with 15 bases separating them. Material: PBMCs or T cells enriched from blood (not recorded which). The rearrangement uses TRBV6-5 and TRBJ1-2; tentative D call: TRBD1 (6 bases). The receptor was isolated from a woman in her 30s who had recovered from COVID-19. The DNA for the CDR3 is TGTGCCAGCAGTTATTACCGACAGGCCGCCTATGGCTACACCTTC. Amino acid sequence: CASSYYRQAAYGYTF.